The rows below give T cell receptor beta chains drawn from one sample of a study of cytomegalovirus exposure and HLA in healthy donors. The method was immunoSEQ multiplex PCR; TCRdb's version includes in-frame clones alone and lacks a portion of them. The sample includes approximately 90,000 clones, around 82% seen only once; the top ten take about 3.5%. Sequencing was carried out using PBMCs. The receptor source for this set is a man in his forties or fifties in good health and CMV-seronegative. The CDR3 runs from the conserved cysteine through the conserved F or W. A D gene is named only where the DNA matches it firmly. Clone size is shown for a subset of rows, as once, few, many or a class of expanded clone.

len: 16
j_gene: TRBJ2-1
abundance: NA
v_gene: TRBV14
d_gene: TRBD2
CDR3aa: CASSQIPSGPGLAQFF
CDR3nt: TGTGCCAGCAGCCAAATTCCTTCGGGGCCGGGACTAGCGCAGTTCTTC

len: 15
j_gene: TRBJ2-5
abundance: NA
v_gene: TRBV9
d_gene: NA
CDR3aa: CASSPRLEIGETQYF
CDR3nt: TGTGCCAGCAGCCCCCGACTAGAAATCGGCGAGACCCAGTACTTC

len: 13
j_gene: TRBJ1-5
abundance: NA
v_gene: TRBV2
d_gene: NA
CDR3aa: CASSENENQPQHF
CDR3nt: TGTGCCAGCAGTGAAAATGAGAATCAGCCCCAGCATTTT

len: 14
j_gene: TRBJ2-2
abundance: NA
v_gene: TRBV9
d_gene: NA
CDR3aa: CASSTTGNTGELFF
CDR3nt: TGTGCCAGCAGCACCACAGGGAACACCGGGGAGCTGTTTTTT

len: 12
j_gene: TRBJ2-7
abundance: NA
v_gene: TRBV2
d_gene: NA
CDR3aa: CAREKFSYEQYF
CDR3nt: TGTGCCAGAGAGAAATTCTCCTACGAGCAGTACTTC

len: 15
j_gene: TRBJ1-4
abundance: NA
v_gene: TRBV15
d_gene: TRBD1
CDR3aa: CATSIGDRGVEKLFF
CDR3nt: TGTGCCACCAGCATTGGGGACAGGGGGGTTGAAAAACTGTTTTTT

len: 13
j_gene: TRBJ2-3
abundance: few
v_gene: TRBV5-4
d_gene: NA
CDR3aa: CASSLSGADTQYF
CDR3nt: TGTGCCAGCAGCTTGAGTGGAGCAGATACGCAGTATTTT

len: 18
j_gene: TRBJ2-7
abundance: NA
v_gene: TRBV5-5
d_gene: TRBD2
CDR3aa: CASSFAASGSPQGYEQYF
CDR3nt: TGTGCCAGCAGCTTTGCGGCTAGCGGGAGCCCCCAAGGGTACGAGCAGTACTTC

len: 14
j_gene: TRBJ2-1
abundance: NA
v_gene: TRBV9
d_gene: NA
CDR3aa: CASSVVAAGNEQFF
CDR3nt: TGTGCCAGCAGCGTAGTAGCTGCCGGCAATGAGCAGTTCTTC

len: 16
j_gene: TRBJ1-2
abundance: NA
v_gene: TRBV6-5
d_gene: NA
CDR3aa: CASSYSAGLGNYGYTF
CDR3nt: TGTGCCAGCAGTTACTCTGCAGGGTTGGGAAACTATGGCTACACCTTC

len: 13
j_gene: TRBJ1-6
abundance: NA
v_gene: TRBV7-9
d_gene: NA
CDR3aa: CASSPGGSSPLHF
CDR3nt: TGTGCCAGCAGCCCTGGGGGGTCCTCACCCCTCCACTTT

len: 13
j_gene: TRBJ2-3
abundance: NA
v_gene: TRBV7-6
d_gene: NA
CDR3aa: CASSLYATDTQYF
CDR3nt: TGTGCCAGCAGCTTATACGCGACAGATACGCAGTATTTT

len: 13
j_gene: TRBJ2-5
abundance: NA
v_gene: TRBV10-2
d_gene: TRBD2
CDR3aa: CASTRGGQETQYF
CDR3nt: TGCGCCAGCACTCGCGGGGGCCAAGAGACCCAGTACTTC

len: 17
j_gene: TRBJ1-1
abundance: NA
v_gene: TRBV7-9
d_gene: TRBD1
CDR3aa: CASSPGTGGAWNTEAFF
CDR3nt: TGTGCCAGCAGCCCCGGGACAGGGGGCGCTTGGAACACTGAAGCTTTCTTT

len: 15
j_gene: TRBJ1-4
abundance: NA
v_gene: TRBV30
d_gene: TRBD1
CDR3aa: CAWSSGGSGEEKLFF
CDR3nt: TGTGCCTGGTCGTCAGGGGGCTCGGGGGAGGAAAAACTGTTTTTT

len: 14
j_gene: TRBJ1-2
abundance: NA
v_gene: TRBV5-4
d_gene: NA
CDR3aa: CASSSRAANYGYTF
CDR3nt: TGTGCCAGCAGCTCCAGGGCCGCTAACTATGGCTACACCTTC

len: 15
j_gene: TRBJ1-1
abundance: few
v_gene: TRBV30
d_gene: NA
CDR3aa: CAWSGTPIRGSEAFF
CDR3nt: TGTGCCTGGAGTGGCACCCCCATCCGGGGGTCAGAAGCTTTCTTT

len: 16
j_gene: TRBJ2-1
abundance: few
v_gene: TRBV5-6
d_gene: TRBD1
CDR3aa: CASSFRTGTGNNEQFF
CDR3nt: TGTGCCAGCAGCTTTAGAACCGGGACAGGGAACAATGAGCAGTTCTTC

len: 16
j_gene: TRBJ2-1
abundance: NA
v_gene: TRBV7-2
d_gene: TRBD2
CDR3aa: CASSLFTSGAYNEQFF
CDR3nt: TGTGCCAGCAGCTTATTCACTAGCGGAGCCTACAATGAGCAGTTCTTC

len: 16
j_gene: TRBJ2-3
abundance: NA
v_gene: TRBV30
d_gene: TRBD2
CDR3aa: CAWTTGTRTSTDTQYF
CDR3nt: TGTGCCTGGACCACCGGGACTAGGACAAGCACAGATACGCAGTATTTT

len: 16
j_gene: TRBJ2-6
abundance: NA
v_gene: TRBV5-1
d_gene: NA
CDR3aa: CASSPGLFSGANVLTF
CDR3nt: TGCGCCAGCAGCCCTGGACTGTTCTCTGGGGCCAACGTCCTGACTTTC

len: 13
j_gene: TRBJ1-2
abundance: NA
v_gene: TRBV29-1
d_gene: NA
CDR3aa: CSVEEGVVYGYTF
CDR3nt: TGCAGCGTTGAAGAAGGAGTAGTTTATGGCTACACCTTC

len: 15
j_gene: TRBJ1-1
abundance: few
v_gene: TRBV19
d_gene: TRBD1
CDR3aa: CASSIDDRVGTEAFF
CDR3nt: TGTGCCAGTAGTATAGATGACAGGGTGGGGACTGAAGCTTTCTTT

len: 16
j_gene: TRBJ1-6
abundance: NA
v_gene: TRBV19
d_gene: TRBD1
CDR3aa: CASKRGQGVGNSPLHF
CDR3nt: TGTGCCAGTAAGAGGGGACAGGGAGTGGGTAATTCACCCCTCCACTTT

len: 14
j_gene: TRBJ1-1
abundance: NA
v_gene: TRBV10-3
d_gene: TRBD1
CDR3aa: CAISATGGRTEAFF
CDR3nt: TGTGCCATCAGTGCGACAGGGGGAAGGACTGAAGCTTTCTTT

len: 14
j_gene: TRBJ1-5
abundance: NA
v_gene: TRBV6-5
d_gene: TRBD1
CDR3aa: CASRRTGGNQPQHF
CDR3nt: TGTGCCAGCAGACGCACAGGGGGCAATCAGCCCCAGCATTTT

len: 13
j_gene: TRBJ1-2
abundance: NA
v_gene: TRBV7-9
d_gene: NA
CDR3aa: CASSTGGVYGYTF
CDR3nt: TGTGCCAGCAGCACGGGGGGGGTCTATGGCTACACCTTC

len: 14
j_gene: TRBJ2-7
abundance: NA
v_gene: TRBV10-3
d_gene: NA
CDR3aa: CAISDNRAPYEQYF
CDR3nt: TGTGCCATCAGTGATAACAGGGCTCCCTACGAGCAGTACTTC

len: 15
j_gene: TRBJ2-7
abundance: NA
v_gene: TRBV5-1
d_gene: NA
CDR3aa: CASSLAAGSLDEQYF
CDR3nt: TGCGCCAGCAGCTTGGCGGCAGGGTCACTCGACGAGCAGTACTTC

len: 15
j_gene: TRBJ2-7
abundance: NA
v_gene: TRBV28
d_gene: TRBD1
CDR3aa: CASRGPRGQTYEQYF
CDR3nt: TGTGCCAGCAGGGGACCCAGGGGACAGACATACGAGCAGTACTTC

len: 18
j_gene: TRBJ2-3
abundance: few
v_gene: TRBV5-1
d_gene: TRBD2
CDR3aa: CASSLGTSGRAFTDTQYF
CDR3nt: TGCGCCAGCAGCTTGGGGACTAGCGGGAGGGCCTTCACAGATACGCAGTATTTT

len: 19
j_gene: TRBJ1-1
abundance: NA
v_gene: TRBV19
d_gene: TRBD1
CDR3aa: CASRMSGQGAPRMNTEAFF
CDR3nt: TGTGCCAGTAGAATGTCGGGACAGGGGGCTCCGAGAATGAACACTGAAGCTTTCTTT

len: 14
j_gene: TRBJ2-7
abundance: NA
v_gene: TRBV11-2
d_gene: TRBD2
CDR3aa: CASSKAGEFYEQYF
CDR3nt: TGTGCCAGCAGCAAAGCGGGAGAGTTCTACGAGCAGTACTTC

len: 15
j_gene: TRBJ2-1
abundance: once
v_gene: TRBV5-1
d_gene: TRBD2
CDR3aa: CASSWATSGRQEQFF
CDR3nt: TGCGCCAGCAGCTGGGCGACTAGCGGGAGGCAGGAGCAGTTCTTC

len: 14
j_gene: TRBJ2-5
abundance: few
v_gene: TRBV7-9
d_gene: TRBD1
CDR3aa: CASSLGAGGETQYF
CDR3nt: TGTGCCAGCAGCTTAGGGGCAGGGGGAGAGACCCAGTACTTC

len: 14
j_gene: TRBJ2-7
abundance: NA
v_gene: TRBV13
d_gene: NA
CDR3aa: CATTIGAGDYEQYF
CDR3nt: TGTGCCACCACGATAGGGGCAGGAGACTACGAGCAGTACTTC

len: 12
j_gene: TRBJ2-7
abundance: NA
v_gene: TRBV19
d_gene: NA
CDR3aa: CASRGDTYEQYF
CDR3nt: TGTGCCAGTAGGGGGGACACCTACGAGCAGTACTTC

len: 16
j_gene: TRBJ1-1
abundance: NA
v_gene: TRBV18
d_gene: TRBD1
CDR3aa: CASSPVGQGGNTEAFF
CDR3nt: TGTGCCAGCTCACCCGTAGGACAGGGCGGGAACACTGAAGCTTTCTTT

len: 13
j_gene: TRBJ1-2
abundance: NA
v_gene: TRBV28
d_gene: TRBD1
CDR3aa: CASSSQGIYGYTF
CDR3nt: TGTGCCAGCAGTTCACAGGGGATCTATGGCTACACCTTC

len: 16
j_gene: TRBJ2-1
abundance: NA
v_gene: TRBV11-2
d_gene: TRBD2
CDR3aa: CASSLDLVAGANEQFF
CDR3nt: TGTGCCAGCAGCTTAGATCTGGTAGCGGGAGCTAATGAGCAGTTCTTC

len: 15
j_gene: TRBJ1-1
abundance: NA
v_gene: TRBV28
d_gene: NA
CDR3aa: CASSFRVPGNTEAFF
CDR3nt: TGTGCCAGCAGTTTTCGTGTCCCCGGGAACACTGAAGCCTTCTTT

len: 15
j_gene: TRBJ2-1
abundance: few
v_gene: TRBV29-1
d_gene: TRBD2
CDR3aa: CSVETAGGSYNEQFF
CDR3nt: TGCAGCGTTGAAACAGCGGGGGGGTCCTACAATGAGCAGTTCTTC

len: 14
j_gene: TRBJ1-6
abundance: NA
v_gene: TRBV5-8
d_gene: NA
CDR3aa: CASTTVGYNSPLHF
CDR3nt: TGTGCCAGCACGACAGTCGGCTATAATTCACCCCTCCACTTT